This record concerns one T cell receptor beta chain sequence. Its antigen is as yet unknown. Other DNA sequences within the sample encode an identical CDR3. It was via CD45RO/CCR7/CD25/CD127/CD95/CD27 that CD4+ naive, central memory, regulatory and stem cell-like memory cells were sorted. The purity of all sorted populations exceeded 95%. These data come from a study of beta chain features in type 1 diabetes. Overall study results and limits: There was a moderate but significant shortening of TCRB CDR3s in all four CD4+ subsets of Type 1 diabetes patients. Researchers reported that naive, central memory and Treg TCRB repertoires appeared more similar in patients than in healthy donors.

Of the isolated RNA, all was reverse transcribed, and so the sequenced material was expressed TCRB transcripts. Measured with immunoSEQ multiplex PCR; TCRdb has only the in-frame clones, and not every one. The sample yields tens of thousands of clones, roughly 45% seen once. The CDR3 has 14 residues. In germline, CDR1 is KGHSH, CDR2 LQKENI. V shed 4 bases and J shed 4 bases, with 13 bases lying between them. The V gene is TRBV18, the J gene TRBJ2-5; a possible D gene is TRBD2 (6 bases). The receptor's source is a man aged 30 to 39 with type 1 diabetes. The sequenced sample was stem cell memory CD4+ T cells from blood. The CDR3 DNA is TGTGCCAGCTCACTCGGGCAGGGAGGAGAGACCCAGTACTTC. Its translation: CASSLGQGGETQYF. The variable domain in full, completed from reference TRBV18 and TRBJ2-5, reads NAGVMQNPRHLVRRRGQEARLRCSPMKGHSHVYWYRQLPEEGLKFMVYLQKENIIDESGMPKERFSAEFPKEGPSILRIQQVVRGDSAAYFCASSLGQGGETQYFGPGTRLLVL.